The 21 T cell receptor beta chains below come from one sample, sequenced in a study of shared clonotypes between healthy human individuals (dated by TCRdb to the early 2020s). The library was prepared using the immunoSEQ multiplex PCR assay. The source is immuneACCESS, and TCRdb retained only in-frame sequences with V and J called. Part of the clones is not carried over; for the studies checked, unresolved V genes explain less than half of this, and the remainder is unexplained. This sample holds 2,500,000 or so clones; roughly 90% were observed only once. The top ten clones comprise approximately 0.39% of the sample. Sample: naive CD4+ T cells from PBMCs. The cell subset or site label, read with the paper, signifies: CD45RA+ positively selected. Source of these receptors: a man aged 18 to 29 in good health. Some clones in this sample may be carry-over from other donors' samples.

V is TRBV14 and J is TRBJ1-1; TRBD1 might be the D (5 bases). CDR1 is SGHDN, CDR2 FVKESK, per germline. The ends were cut back, 8 bases at V and 0 bases at J, with 10 bases in the middle. This CDR3 contains 13 residues. The CDR3 nucleotides read TGTGCCAGCGGGGGTTCGGTGAACACTGAAGCTTTCTTT. This encodes CASGGSVNTEAFF.

This chain connects TRBV4-1 to TRBJ2-3, with D perhaps TRBD1 or TRBD2 (6 bases each). Germline assignment: CDR1 MGHRA and CDR2 YSYEKL. Trimming removed 6 bases from V and 9 bases from J, with 22 bases in between. The CDR3 extends over 15 amino acids. The CDR3 is CASRPGLTGSGTQYF. The CDR3 DNA sequence: TGCGCCAGCAGACCAGGACTAACAGGGTCGGGAACGCAGTATTTT.

The rearrangement joins TRBV30 to TRBJ2-1; D perhaps matches TRBD2 (6 bases). Trimming left V 3 bases short and J 1 base short, with 10 bases between. The germline gives CDR1 GTSNPN, CDR2 SVGIG (reference sequence). The CDR3 loop spans 14 amino acids. The CDR3 loop is CAWRAGGSYNEQFF. The CDR3 DNA reads TGTGCCTGGAGGGCCGGGGGATCCTACAATGAGCAGTTCTTC.

J is TRBJ1-2 and V is TRBV30, with no clear D. From germline, CDR1 is GTSNPN and CDR2 SVGIG (reference sequence). Trimming pared 3 bases from V and 5 bases from J, leaving 16 bases between. CDR3 size: 14 residues. The CDR3 loop is CAWSPPDRIYGYTF. The CDR3 DNA follows: TGTGCCTGGAGCCCTCCGGACCGAATATATGGCTACACCTTC.

This chain uses TRBV2 with TRBJ2-7; D gene ambiguous. The CDR3 sequence is 14 residues long. Germline loops: CDR1 SNHLY, CDR2 FYNNEI. V was trimmed by 7 bases and J by 5 bases, leaving 18 bases between them. Written as DNA, the CDR3 is TGTGCCAGCACGAATATGGGGTACCCCCACGAGCAGTACTTC. Residues: CASTNMGYPHEQYF.

This chain joins TRBV9 and TRBJ2-3, with 10 bases fitting TRBD1. Trimming removed 4 bases from V and 0 bases from J; junction bases left unmatched: 14. Germline lookup yields CDR1 SGDLS and CDR2 YYNGEE. This CDR3 spans 19 amino acids. The CDR3 DNA reads as TGTGCCAGCAGCTTAACCGGGACAGGGGTCCACTCTAGCACAGATACGCAGTATTTT. Its protein is CASSLTGTGVHSSTDTQYF.

A single count supports this clone. CDR3 protein: CAWSEGLARGVETQYF. CDR3 DNA sequence: TGTGCCTGGAGTGAAGGGCTAGCAAGGGGTGTCGAGACCCAGTACTTC. This chain uses TRBV30 with TRBJ2-5; D may be TRBD1 or TRBD2 (5 bases each). Trimming removed 1 base at V and 5 bases at J, with 20 bases between. The length of the CDR3 is 16 residues. Germline values: CDR1 GTSNPN, CDR2 SVGIG (reference sequence). The full variable domain, its missing parts supplied by reference TRBV30 and TRBJ2-5, is SQTIHQWPATLVQPVGSPLSLECTVEGTSNPNLYWYRQAAGRGLQLLFYSVGIGQISSEVPQNLSASRPQDRQFILSSKKLLLSDSGFYLCAWSEGLARGVETQYFGPGTRLLVL.

The J gene is TRBJ1-5, the V gene TRBV6-6, with a tentative D call TRBD1 (6 bases). V was trimmed by 10 bases and J by 4 bases, leaving 20 bases between them. The germline V gene has CDR1 MNHNY and CDR2 SVGAGI (reference sequence). This CDR3 has 15 amino acids. CDR3 sequence: CATRGPGYGNQPQHF. The CDR3 DNA sequence: TGTGCCACCAGGGGTCCCGGGTACGGAAATCAGCCCCAGCATTTT.

The chain combines TRBV11-2 with TRBJ2-2, with 10 bases lining up with TRBD2. The length of the CDR3 is 16 residues. The germline gives CDR1 SGHAT, CDR2 FQNNGV. The trim removed 2 bases at V and 2 bases at J, leaving 2 bases unmatched. The CDR3 region has the DNA TGTGCCAGCAGCTTAACTAGCGGGAAAAACACCGGGGAGCTGTTTTTT. As protein: CASSLTSGKNTGELFF.

Only one count was recorded for this clone. The rearrangement joins TRBV4-3 to TRBJ2-5; D unresolved. The J call may be mistaken, given a closer DNA end match to TRBJ2-7. This CDR3 spans 15 amino acids. Germline CDR1 reads LGHNA; CDR2 reads YSLEER. CDR3 sequence reads: CASSQDIVARYEQYF. DNA of the CDR3: TGCGCCAGCAGCCAAGATATAGTGGCCCGCTACGAGCAGTACTTC.

This clone showed up just once. V usage is TRBV27 and J usage is TRBJ1-3; D is ambiguous. V was clipped by 1 base and J by 4 bases, with 14 bases between them. Per the germline V gene, CDR1 is MNHEY and CDR2 is SMNVEV (reference sequence). The CDR3 length is 16 residues. DNA for the CDR3: TGTGCCAGCAGTTTATATGGCCTCGGGGTGGGAAACACCATATATTTT. Protein sequence: CASSLYGLGVGNTIYF.

The chain employs TRBV27 and TRBJ2-3, with D perhaps matching TRBD1 or TRBD2 (5 bases each). The CDR3 runs 15 residues. CDR1 and CDR2 (germline): MNHEY, SMNVEV (reference sequence). V lost 3 bases to trimming and J lost 1 base, with 11 bases between them. CDR3 bases: TGTGCCAGCAGTTTGGGGGAGAGGCGCACAGATACGCAGTATTTT. Amino acid sequence: CASSLGERRTDTQYF.

The gene calls are TRBV4-1 and TRBJ2-7; 8 bases agree with TRBD2. Germline values: CDR1 MGHRA, CDR2 YSYEKL. V trimming: 0 bases; J trimming: 2 bases; junction bases outside the gene matches: 6. This CDR3 is built from 16 residues. Here the CDR3 DNA reads TGCGCCAGCAGCCAAGATGAGCGGGGGAGGGCCTACGAGCAGTACTTC. Its protein is CASSQDERGRAYEQYF.

The genes are TRBV7-2 and TRBJ2-7, with TRBD1 as a possible D gene (6 bases). CDR3 length: 14 amino acids. The V end was cut by 0 bases, the J end by 4 bases, with 10 bases between. In germline, CDR1 is SGHTA, CDR2 FQGNSA. Here the CDR3 reads CASSLAHRAYEQYF. The DNA for the CDR3 is TGTGCCAGCAGCTTAGCGCACAGGGCTTACGAGCAGTACTTC.

The chain links TRBV5-4 to TRBJ1-4; D gene unclear. Germline V gives CDR1 SGHNT, CDR2 YYREEE (reference sequence). V was cut by 4 bases and J by 3 bases, with 4 bases left in between. The CDR3 sequence is 12 residues long. The CDR3 DNA sequence: TGTGCCAGCAGCAAGTCTAATGAAAAACTGTTTTTT. Translated, it gives CASSKSNEKLFF.

V is TRBV28 and J is TRBJ1-2, with a weak D call TRBD1 (5 bases). The V gene lost 11 bases and the J gene lost 3 bases, with 13 bases spanning the gap. The CDR3 length is 12 residues. CDR1 MDHEN and CDR2 SYDVKM come from the germline V gene. The CDR3 sequence: CAGGGNYYGYTF. Written as DNA, the CDR3 is TGTGCCGGGGGGGGTAATTACTATGGCTACACCTTC.

V usage is TRBV20-1 and J usage is TRBJ2-7; D is perhaps TRBD2 (6 bases). The CDR3 runs to 11 residues. Trimming left V 6 bases short and J 7 bases short, with 13 bases between. CDR1 DFQATT and CDR2 SNEGSKA come from the germline V gene (reference sequence). CDR3 amino acids: CSAGWGEEQYF. The CDR3, as DNA: TGCAGTGCGGGCTGGGGGGAGGAGCAGTACTTC.

V is TRBV12-5 and J is TRBJ2-3; TRBD2 matches at 10 bases. The CDR3 sequence is 16 residues long. The junction had 6 bases not matched to a gene; V was cut back by 6 bases and J by 0 bases. Per germline, CDR1 LGHNT and CDR2 FRNRAP. The chain's CDR3 is CASGPGLAASTDTQYF. Written as DNA, the CDR3 is TGTGCTAGTGGGCCTGGACTAGCGGCCAGCACAGATACGCAGTATTTT.

The chain recombines TRBV6-5 with TRBJ2-2; TRBD2 is a possible D gene (6 bases). CDR1 and CDR2 from the germline V gene are MNHEY and SVGAGI. V dropped 7 bases and J dropped 6 bases, with 18 bases sitting between them. The CDR3 has 15 residues. CDR3 nucleotide sequence: TGTGCCAGCACGCCCGCGACTAGTCTCGCCGGGGAGCTGTTTTTT. It is translated as CASTPATSLAGELFF.

This clone came up once. A single base separates this from a much larger clone, so it may be a read error. The sample has other DNA sequences that encode this CDR3 too. The chain uses TRBV5-1 and TRBJ2-5; D perhaps matches TRBD1 (5 bases). The CDR3 is made up of 14 amino acids. Trimming took 0 bases from V and 1 from J, leaving 7 bases between them. Per the germline V gene, CDR1 is SGHRS and CDR2 is YFSETQ. The CDR3 nucleotides are TGCGCCAGCAGCTTGGGAGACAGCCAAGAGACCCAGTACTTC. Protein: CASSLGDSQETQYF.

Worth noting for this clone: Other DNA sequences in the sample encode the same CDR3. J is TRBJ2-3 and V is TRBV9; 9 bases are a match to TRBD2. Unmatched junction bases numbered 10, after V lost 1 base and J lost 1 base. CDR1 SGDLS and CDR2 YYNGEE come from the germline V gene. This CDR3 comprises 18 residues. DNA for the CDR3: TGTGCCAGCAGCGTACTGGCGGGAGGGCCCGGAGGCACAGATACGCAGTATTTT. This translates into CASSVLAGGPGGTDTQYF.